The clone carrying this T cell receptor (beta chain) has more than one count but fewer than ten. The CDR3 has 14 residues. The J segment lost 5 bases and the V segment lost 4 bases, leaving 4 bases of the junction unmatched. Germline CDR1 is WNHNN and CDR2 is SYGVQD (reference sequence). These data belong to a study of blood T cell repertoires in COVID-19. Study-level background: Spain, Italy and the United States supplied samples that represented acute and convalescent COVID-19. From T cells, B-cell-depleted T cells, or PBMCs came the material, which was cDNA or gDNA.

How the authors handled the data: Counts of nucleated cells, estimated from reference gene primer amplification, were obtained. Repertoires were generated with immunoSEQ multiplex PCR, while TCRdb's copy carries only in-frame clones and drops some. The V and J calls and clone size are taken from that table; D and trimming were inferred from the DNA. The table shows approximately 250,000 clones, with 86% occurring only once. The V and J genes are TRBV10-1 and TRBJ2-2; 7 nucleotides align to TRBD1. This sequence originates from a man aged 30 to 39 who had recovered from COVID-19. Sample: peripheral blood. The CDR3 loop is CASSVQQGTGELFF. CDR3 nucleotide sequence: TGCGCCAGCAGTGTACAACAGGGGACCGGGGAGCTGTTTTTT.